Reported below is one T cell receptor beta chain. As yet, its antigen is unknown. The data stem from a study of Graves' ophthalmopathy and Graves' hyperthyroidism. Findings and limits, study-wide: Most clonotypes expanded in thyroid above 0.001 frequency were present in blood too. The model predicted progression of ophthalmopathy with a sensitivity of about 70%, and its specificity was 72.22%.

The CDR3 consists of 18 residues. From germline, CDR1 is SGDLS and CDR2 YYNGEE. With V trimmed by 2 bases and J by 3 bases, 14 bases remained unmatched. Hyperthyroidism patients had new diagnoses, durations under 2 months, and ages of 18 to 65. The diagnosis combined clinical symptoms, thyroxine, TRAb, thyroid ultrasound and orbital computed tomography scans. CDR3 regions of TCR beta were amplified from RNA transcripts. A first-round RT-PCR used HTBI primers, followed by a second-round multiplex PCR. TCRdb used MiXCR to reprocess the multiplex PCR reads, holding one entry per CDR3 protein. Among around 1,200,000 distinct CDR3 sequences listed, less than 45% were seen once.

The source material was peripheral blood or thyroid tissue (not recorded which). The chain is built from TRBV9 and TRBJ2-7, with 10 positions matching TRBD2. The receptor was isolated from an adult man with Graves' hyperthyroidism. The CDR3 DNA is TGTGCCAGCAGCGTTGGGCTAGCGGGAGAAAAATTAATCTACGAGCAGTACTTC. Translated: CASSVGLAGEKLIYEQYF.